This T cell receptor (beta chain) was sequenced for a study of Ad26.COV2.S vaccination and SARS-CoV-2 variants (dated by TCRdb to the early 2020s). About the investigation overall: Donors in the vaccine arm were drawn from COV1001, a phase I-IIa trial of Ad26.COV2.S in healthy adults that was multicentre, randomized, double-blind and placebo-controlled. Dosing of Ad26.COV2.S was intramuscular, at either 5x10^10 or 1x10^11 viral particles, delivered as one shot or as two shots spaced 56 days apart. A total of roughly 32 samples were included in the TCR-sequenced set, comprising around 19 Ad26.COV2.S vaccine recipients, 5 placebo recipients and 8 SARS-CoV-2 convalescent individuals. Throughout the experiments and outcome assessment, investigators stayed blinded to trial group allocation. TCRbeta repertoire sequencing was used to assess the specificity and breadth of SARS-CoV-2-reactive T cell receptors after Ad26.COV2.S vaccination. Participants in the trial were split at random into five groups of five each, receiving low-dose or high-dose Ad26.COV2.S once or twice, or else placebo on both occasions.

TCRbeta CDR3 regions were sequenced with the immunoSEQ Assay. After extraction, genomic DNA underwent amplification by bias-controlled multiplex PCR, followed by high-throughput sequencing. The authors processed their data as follows. To quantify the absolute abundance of every unique TCRbeta CDR3 region, sequences were collapsed and filtered. T cell fraction was estimated by normalizing TCRbeta template counts to usable DNA, which was measured by amplifying reference genes present in all nucleated cells. Repertoire TCRs were annotated as SARS-CoV-2-specific by exact matching of V gene, CDR3 amino acid sequence and J gene to a known reactive TCR set. The reference SARS-CoV-2 TCR set came from MIRA and was filtered for enrichment in COVID-19-positive ImmuneCODE repertoires, removing public or cross-reactive TCRs. Based on the MIRA antigens, annotated TCRs were further analysed at the level of specific ORF or position within ORF. Depth was the summed frequency of annotated unique rearrangements, while breadth was defined as annotated unique rearrangements over total unique productive rearrangements. TCR breadth was compared between groups using two-sided Wilcoxon rank-sum tests. Imported from immuneACCESS, the table was reduced by TCRdb to in-frame sequences with V and J called. These copies leave out some clones; in studies compared against another copy, an unresolved V gene accounts for under half, and the cause of the remainder is not known. V, J and clone size are those of that table, while D and trimming were read from the DNA. Across this sample there are about 350,000 clones, with less than 90% seen only once. Around 6.6% of the sample lies in the top ten.

Taken with the paper, the label for treatment or condition translates to: roughly 18 received Ad26.COV2.S at low or high dose, single or two shots; several received placebo; per-sample allocation not given. Repertoires of vaccine and placebo recipients were sequenced from samples taken on day 63 after the first injection. Cohort 1b enrolled roughly 25 adults aged 18-55 years at a single site in Boston, USA, between 29 July and 7 August 2020. Ad26.COV2.S was a replication-incompetent adenovirus type 26 vector expressing a prefusion-stabilized SARS-CoV-2 spike protein from the original Wuhan strain. For this clone: The antigen it recognizes is unknown. Base qualities are not recorded, but no much larger clone differs from it by a single base.

Via the germline V gene, CDR1 is SQVTM and CDR2 ANQGSEA. The CDR3 measures 13 amino acids from cysteine to phenylalanine. The sequence is cut down to CDR3 DNA, 39 bases in frame from base 1. Relative to germline, V is missing 5 bases and J is missing 3 bases, with 4 bases of the junction outside any gene match. The full study reports these points: Substantial breadth of spike-specific CD8+ and CD4+ T cell responses was reported after vaccination. Ad26.COV2.S recipients had higher spike-specific TCR breadth than placebo recipients (P = 0.0014). Vaccine and placebo recipients had comparable non-spike TCR breadth, which fits with the vaccine containing only spike. It was noted by the authors that total T cell responses may have been underestimated by the TCR breadth and depth analyses. Comparing responses between vaccine doses or regimens was not something the study was powered to do.

The TCR sequence derives from a person between 18 and 60 years old who received the Ad26.COV2.S COVID-19 vaccine or a placebo. The sequenced sample was peripheral blood, obtained in a trial of Ad26.COV2.S vaccine versus placebo. The chain is encoded by TRBV29-1 joined to TRBJ1-1, with 9 junctional bases fitting TRBD1. The DNA reads as follows: TGCAGCGTTTTACAGGGGGCGTACACTGAAGCTTTCTTT. The resulting protein is CSVLQGAYTEAFF. With the rest looked up from the reference TRBV29-1 and TRBJ1-1 genes rather than sequenced, the full variable domain is SAVISQKPSRDICQRGTSLTIQCQVDSQVTMMFWYRQQPGQSLTLIATANQGSEATYESGFVIDKFPISRPNLTFSTLTVSNMSPEDSSIYLCSVLQGAYTEAFFGQGTRLTVV.